This T cell receptor (beta chain) was sequenced for a study of blood T cell repertoires in COVID-19. Study background: Spain, Italy and the United States supplied samples that represented acute and convalescent COVID-19. From T cells, B-cell-depleted T cells, or PBMCs came the material, which was cDNA or gDNA.

The protocol was immunoSEQ multiplex PCR, while the TCRdb copy is restricted to in-frame clones and leaves out a portion. The sample carries 250,000 to 350,000 clones, around 90% recorded once. Germline CDR1 and CDR2: KGHDR and SFDVKD. The CDR3 loop spans 17 amino acids. Losses at the gene ends were 4 bases for V and 5 bases for J; bases not matched to a gene: 11. The receptor was derived from a woman aged 18 to 35 with acute COVID-19. The chain recombines TRBV24-1 with TRBJ2-2; TRBD1 matches 8 bases. Sequencing used PBMCs or T cells enriched from blood (not recorded which). The CDR3 coding sequence is TGTGCCACCAGTGAGTACGGGACAGGCCAAGGGACCGGGGAGCTGTTTTTT. This sequence encodes CATSEYGTGQGTGELFF.